The 10 T cell receptor beta chains below were found in one sample sequenced in a study of CD8 T cells in ankylosing spondylitis. General observations from the study: Characteristic of ankylosing spondylitis blood, it appeared, was a TCR beta motif comprising roughly 8 highly homologous variants.

TCRdb ran MiXCR on the 5' RACE reads and lists one entry per CDR3 protein. The repertoire holds around 540,000 distinct CDR3 sequences, approximately 11% seen once, with 6.8% in the top ten. These receptors lack a known antigen. The specimen sequenced was blood, either unsorted or a sorted T cell fraction (not recorded which). The source is a male donor with ankylosing spondylitis.

This clonotype has ten or more counts. The chain is built from TRBV5-1 and TRBJ1-5, with D perhaps TRBD1 (5 bases). This CDR3 comprises 14 residues. With 4 bases removed from V and 6 bases from J, the gap between germline ends came to 14 bases. Germline V gives CDR1 SGHRS, CDR2 YFSETQ. This CDR3 reads CASSPAAGGQPQHF. The CDR3 bases are TGCGCCAGCAGCCCGGCGGCCGGGGGTCAGCCCCAGCATTTT.

This clonotype was counted a few times. The chain combines TRBV6-1 with TRBJ1-2; D remains unclear. This CDR3 is 12 amino acids long. CDR1 is MNHNS and CDR2 is SASEGT in the germline V gene. Deletions cut 4 bases from V and 8 bases from J, with 11 bases between. CDR3 loop: CASSVTGMGYTF. The CDR3 nucleotides are TGTGCCAGCAGTGTTACGGGGATGGGCTACACCTTC.

This clonotype was recorded a few times. This sequence joins TRBV10-3 and TRBJ2-5; possibly TRBD1 for D (5 bases). The CDR3 is 16 amino acids. Germline V gene data show CDR1 as ENHRY and CDR2 as SYGVKD. Trimming left V 0 bases short and J 0 bases short, with 11 bases between. The CDR3 here is CAISESRTTDQETQYF. The DNA for the CDR3 is TGTGCCATCAGTGAGTCGCGGACAACCGACCAAGAGACCCAGTACTTC.

The CDR3 here is CASSQEWGAGENIQYF. CDR3 in DNA: TGTGCCAGCAGCCAAGAGTGGGGAGCGGGGGAAAACATTCAGTACTTC. This chain connects TRBV3-1 to TRBJ2-4; 8 bases map to TRBD2. Germline V gene data show CDR1 as LGHDT and CDR2 as YNNKEL (reference sequence). This CDR3 is built from 16 residues. Germline trimming cut 0 bases from V and 5 bases from J; bases unmatched to any gene: 6. The full variable domain, completed using reference TRBV3-1 and TRBJ2-4, is DTAVSQTPKYLVTQMGNDKSIKCEQNLGHDTMYWYKQDSKKFLKIMFSYNNKELIINETVPNRFSPKSPDKAHLNLHINSLELGDSAVYFCASSQEWGAGENIQYFGAGTRLSVL.

In this sample, this clonotype turned up a few times. The chain has TRBV24-1 and TRBJ2-1, with D perhaps matching TRBD2 (6 bases). Germline V gives CDR1 KGHDR, CDR2 SFDVKD. This CDR3 has 16 amino acids. With 4 bases removed from V and 7 bases from J, the gap between germline ends came to 19 bases. The DNA of the CDR3 is TGTGCCACCAGTGAACCCGGGAGAGTCGCTTTAAATGAGCAGTTCTTC. Amino acids: CATSEPGRVALNEQFF.

The chain employs TRBV20-1 and TRBJ2-7, with 7 bases identical to TRBD2. Germline loops: CDR1 DFQATT, CDR2 SNEGSKA (reference sequence). CDR3 length: 15 residues. Trimming at V came to 3 bases and at J to 0 bases, leaving 8 bases not matched to a gene. This chain's CDR3 is CSARSLRGSSYEQYF. The DNA for the CDR3 is TGCAGTGCTAGGTCCCTGCGGGGGAGCTCCTACGAGCAGTACTTC.

The chain joins TRBV20-1 to TRBJ2-1, with D unclear. Trimming took off 5 bases at V and 0 bases at J, with 11 bases between the two ends. Germline V gene data show CDR1 as DFQATT and CDR2 as SNEGSKA (reference sequence). The CDR3 length is 14 residues. DNA for the CDR3: TGCAGTGCTGTTGAACACAGCTCCTACAATGAGCAGTTCTTC. Protein product: CSAVEHSSYNEQFF.

The table lists this clonotype with many counts. The rearrangement links TRBV14 to TRBJ1-5; D unresolved. Between the trimmed V and J ends, which lost 2 bases and 1 base, there was a span of 3 bases. Germline loops: CDR1 SGHDN, CDR2 FVKESK. The length of the CDR3 is 13 residues. The DNA for the CDR3 is TGTGCCAGCAGCCAACAGAGCAATCAGCCCCAGCATTTT. It is translated as CASSQQSNQPQHF.

The chain carries TRBV9 and TRBJ2-1; 9 bases fit TRBD2. The CDR3 runs 16 residues. Per germline, CDR1 SGDLS and CDR2 YYNGEE. With V trimmed by 4 bases and J by 4 bases, 9 bases remained unmatched. In nucleotides, the CDR3 is TGTGCCAGCAGCACAAGAGGACTAGCGCCTTACAATGAGCAGTTCTTC. It encodes CASSTRGLAPYNEQFF.

This clonotype was seen a few times. The rearrangement uses TRBV5-8 and TRBJ1-1; tentative D call: TRBD1 (6 bases). The CDR3 sequence is 15 residues long. The germline CDR1 and CDR2 sequences are SGHTS and YDEGEE. Trimming shortened V by 1 base and J by 1 base, and 11 bases separated the two germline ends. The DNA of the CDR3 is TGTGCCAGCAGCTTGTATTCAGGGGCGAACACTGAAGCTTTCTTT. Protein product: CASSLYSGANTEAFF.